The clone carrying this T cell receptor beta chain was observed at least ten times. The target antigen is unknown. This entry comes from a study of early T cells in non-severe SARS-CoV-2 infection. In the study overall: Bulk RNA isolated from unsorted whole blood underwent sequencing; chains were not paired.

Findings and caveats of the study: Using VDJdb, the matching emphasized anti-spike CD8 responses while missing private and CD4 specificities.

cDNA molecules, individually, were tagged with unique molecular identifiers. MiXCR, run by TCRdb on the 5' RACE reads, gives a single entry per CDR3 protein. The sample holds about 54,000 distinct CDR3 sequences, around 8.3% seen once. The sequence was obtained from an adult who was a healthcare worker with PCR-confirmed SARS-CoV-2 infection or an uninfected control (not recorded which). Sequencing was performed on whole blood, taken at baseline.

The CDR3 nucleotides read TGTGCCAGCAGCTTTGGAGGACAGGGAGGCGAGCAGTACTTC. This translates into CASSFGGQGGEQYF. This chain joins TRBV7-9 and TRBJ2-7; TRBD1 aligns across 8 bases. This CDR3 spans 14 amino acids. V lost 3 bases to trimming and J lost 6 bases; unmatched junction nucleotides: 7. Per the germline V gene, CDR1 is SEHNR and CDR2 is FQNEAQ (reference sequence).